This T cell receptor beta chain comes out of a study of blood T cell repertoires in COVID-19 (dated by TCRdb to the early 2020s). With regard to the full study: Samples covering the acute and convalescent phases of COVID-19 were provided by collaborators in the United States, Italy and Spain. Where available, HLA class I and class II types were taken from metadata supplied by the sample provider and were not determined by assay-based typing. Nearly every sample came with metadata listing a de-identified subject ID, COVID-19 status, age in years and sex. The dataset comprised deeply sampled blood TCRbeta repertoires from subjects exposed to, actively infected with, or recovered from COVID-19. The material from the prospective study consisted of cDNA or gDNA derived from T cells, B-cell-depleted T cells, or PBMCs. The repertoires were released in a freely available public database intended as a resource for research on the immune response to SARS-CoV-2. The samples were drawn from the first 160 participants of the ongoing ImmuneRACE study and from 950 to 1,500 subjects provided by 6 global collaborators. What the study reported, not specific to this receptor: Clinical and demographic metadata were provided uncurated, with the amount varying by source and participant.

In the germline V gene, CDR1 corresponds to SGHVS and CDR2 to FNYEAQ. V is cut back by 4 bases and J by 3 bases, with 20 bases in the junction unmatched. CDR3 length: 20 amino acids, cysteine to phenylalanine. Only the CDR3 DNA stays, 60 bases, in frame from base 1. Worth noting for this clone: What this receptor recognizes is not known. No much larger clone exists at a distance of one base, and base qualities are not known.

The immunoSEQ Assay, a bias-controlled multiplex PCR, was used to amplify TCRbeta CDR3 regions from genomic DNA. The source study handled its data this way. The number of nucleated cells in each sample was estimated by amplification of reference gene primers within the assay. Sequence reads were collapsed and filtered to measure the absolute abundance of every unique TCRbeta CDR3 rearrangement. For each sample, productive Simpson clonality was calculated as the square root of Simpson's diversity index across productive rearrangements. TCRdb retrieved this table from immuneACCESS and kept in-frame rearrangements only. Not all clones are present; in checked studies, unresolved V genes account for under half, and no reason is known for the remainder. Clone size and V and J calls were adopted from that table, with D and trimming inferred from the DNA. The sample contains 250,000 to 300,000 clones, approximately 90% of them found a single time. The ten largest clones take up approximately 2.5% of the sample.

In the prospective study, participants were roughly 18 to 100 years old, resided in about two dozen geographic areas of the United States, and were enrolled through a virtual design. To assign participants to cohorts, the prospective study relied on clinical history that participants themselves reported in a screening survey and a study questionnaire. Mobile phlebotomists in the prospective study collected whole blood, serum and a nasopharyngeal or oropharyngeal swab from every participant. Over an approximately 2-month period, participants in the prospective study had the option of providing additional blood draws and questionnaires. Blood samples from the prospective study were shipped frozen or at room temperature prior to DNA extraction.

This TCR was recovered from a woman in her forties with acute COVID-19. This chain is built from TRBV7-6 and TRBJ2-7, with TRBD2 matching 11 junction bases. Sample: PBMCs or T cells enriched from blood (not recorded which). The sequence in DNA is TGTGCCAGCAGCTCCCGCCCACTAGAAACTAGCGGGGGTTCCGACTACGAGCAGTACTTC. Translated, it reads CASSSRPLETSGGSDYEQYF.